This T cell receptor beta chain was captured by sequencing in a study of T cells in Graves' hyperthyroidism and ophthalmopathy. This clonotype was counted at least ten times. What it recognizes is unknown. This CDR3 is 13 amino acids long. V was shortened by 2 bases and J by 6 bases, with 8 bases between the two germline ends. The germline V gene encodes CDR1 SGHTA and CDR2 FQGTGA. Used for diagnoses were clinical symptoms, serum thyroxine and TRAb, thyroid ultrasound and orbital computed tomography. Amplification yielded TCR beta CDR3 regions, with RNA transcripts as the source. HTBI primers were employed in a first-round RT-PCR of the TCR CDR3. TCRdb re-derived calls from the multiplex PCR reads in MiXCR, one entry per CDR3 protein. The sample contains approximately 300,000 distinct CDR3 sequences, 15% to 20% of which appear only once. Study-level findings and limits: Most clonotypes expanded in the thyroid (above 0.001) were also present in blood. In simple terms, a model built on 13 V-J features told ophthalmopathy apart from stable hyperthyroidism.

V usage is TRBV7-3 and J usage is TRBJ1-5; D is undetermined. Sequenced material: blood. The clonotype originates from a man aged 25-40 years with Graves' hyperthyroidism. The CDR3 protein is CASSLQDGQPQHF. CDR3 nucleotides: TGTGCCAGCAGCTTACAGGACGGTCAGCCCCAGCATTTT.